This T cell receptor (beta chain) is from a study of blood T cells in healthy people across ages (dated by TCRdb to about 2015). With regard to the full study: Template switching captured roughly one uniquely barcoded TCR beta cDNA molecule per two T cells in model experiments. Using deep sequencing normalized with unique cDNA molecular identifiers, the study measured how TCR beta repertoire diversity changes with age. The donors were split into four age groups: young (average around 15 years), middle-aged (roughly 42), aged (about 56) and long-lived (under 90). Using the same blood draw, the study looked at two additional independent replicas of 1 million unique cDNA reads for two donors, one aged 18 to 30 and the other aged 80 or older. To avoid experimental bias, donors of different ages were randomly spread across the sequencing lanes. Paper-wide results and their limitations: The CMV infection status of donors was not known, potentially confounding age-related changes in expanded clonotypes. There was a strong correlation between observed TCR beta diversity and the percentage of naive T cells measured by flow cytometry. Compared with the aged group, the long-lived group had more naive CD4+ T cells, fewer expanded clones and increased TCR diversity, suggesting age selection. Estimates of total diversity based on one million sequenced T cells were regarded as lower bounds and as underestimates. As age increased, observed TCR beta diversity per million T cells dropped in a roughly linear way, and a significant reduction was already evident by age about 40. Bulk unsorted PBMC profiling prevented conclusive comparison of naive and antigen-experienced compartments.

Concerning this clonotype: Which antigen it targets is not known. This may arise from a read error, as a much more abundant clone is one base away.

Its CDR3 holds 11 amino acids, cysteine through phenylalanine. CDR3 DNA only is kept here, 33 bases in frame from base 1. CDR1 and CDR2 are drawn from the germline V gene: SNHLY, FYNNEI. V loses 8 bases at its end and J loses 3 bases; junction bases beyond the gene matches: 0. Systemically healthy Caucasian individuals from Russia, over 30 in total and aged about 6 to 95 years, were included as donors. Around 10 milliliters of peripheral blood were drawn from each donor into EDTA-treated Vacutainer tubes. Ficoll-Paque density-gradient centrifugation was used to isolate PBMCs, with at least 6.5 million per sample. Total RNA, at least 6 micrograms per sample, was extracted from PBMCs with Trizol reagent. For every donor, flow cytometry on a PBMC aliquot measured the percentage of naive CD45RAhigh/CD27high T cells. The library relied on 5' RACE. These reads were obtained on an Illumina HiSeq 2500. A second PCR of 7 to 11 cycles was performed with a sample-barcoded 5' primer and a J-beta primer mix. A template-switch 5' adaptor carrying 12 random nucleotides introduced a unique molecular identifier onto each TCR beta cDNA molecule. Each sample yielded at least 2.5 million CDR3-containing paired-end reads. First-strand cDNA was synthesized from all RNA with the Mint cDNA synthesis kit, primed by a TRBC-specific oligonucleotide. Following uracil-DNA glycosylase treatment, all cDNA underwent a first 18-cycle PCR with the universal primers M1SS and BC2_uni_R. The original methods were these. Normalization of each sample was performed by random selection of 1 million high-quality reads, each carrying a distinct molecular identifier. Instead of being binned into consensus sequences, reads that shared molecular identifiers were thrown out. MiTCR, with a Q25 quality threshold and the strictest error-elimination algorithm, was used for CDR3 identification, clonotype clustering and error correction. A nonparametric unseen species model with Euler transformation was used to estimate a lower bound on total TCR beta diversity. TCRdb reran the public reads through fastp at Q25 and MiXCR, keeping productive beta chains. Rows merge per CDR3 protein into single entries with the most common DNA and genes. These V and J calls derive from TCRdb rather than the authors' analysis. This sample has roughly 1,500,000 distinct CDR3 sequences in its table, and roughly 32% of those were observed once. The ten largest account for 11% of the sample.

The receptor was derived from a woman aged 25 to 39 in good health. Sequencing was carried out using blood. The rearrangement joined TRBV2 to TRBJ2-5, with 7 bases aligning to TRBD2. CDR3 reads: CASGGEETQYF. The nucleotide sequence reads as follows: TGTGCCAGCGGGGGGGAAGAGACCCAGTACTTC.